A selection of T cell receptor beta chains follows, all from one sample in a study of regulatory T cells in long-lasting Graves disease. TCRdb used MiXCR to reprocess the multiplex PCR reads, holding one entry per CDR3 protein. The top ten clones hold 20% of a sample with about 400,000 distinct CDR3 sequences, roughly 20% of them seen once. The sample consisted of peripheral blood mononuclear cells (PBMCs), taken when the disease was refractory, from a patient treated with antithyroid drugs. These receptors were obtained from a female donor with Graves disease. Each CDR3 is given with its conserved first and last residue. Fields, in order: D gene, J gene, clone size, V gene, CDR3 DNA, CDR3 protein. The D gene is left open where the match is weak. Clone size is given for some rows only: seen once, a few or many times, or a class if the clone is expanded.

NA	TRBJ2-2	many	TRBV7-2	TGTGCCAGCAGCCCCAGGGGGGGGGAAGCCGGGGAGCTGTTTTTT	CASSPRGGEAGELFF
NA	TRBJ1-5	few	TRBV19	TGTGCCAGCAGCCAATTGGCAGGGAGGGCACGGCAGCCCCAGCATTTT	CASSQLAGRARQPQHF
NA	TRBJ1-5	many	TRBV2	TGTGCCAGCAGACAGGGAATAGATCGGCCCCAGCATTTT	CASRQGIDRPQHF
NA	TRBJ2-2	NA	TRBV30	TGTGCCCGGACTCAGGGGTTGAACACCGGGGAGCTGTTTTTT	CARTQGLNTGELFF
NA	TRBJ2-7	few	TRBV6-1	TGTGCCAACCGGCCAGAGAGGGGCGGCTACGAGCAGTACTTC	CANRPERGGYEQYF
TRBD1	TRBJ2-2	few	TRBV29-1	TGCAGCGTCAGGCGGCAGGGGGAGTCCGGGGAGCTGTTTTTT	CSVRRQGESGELFF
NA	TRBJ1-2	few	TRBV4-1	TGCGCCAGCAGCCAAGGGGGGAAACGGGGCTACACCTTC	CASSQGGKRGYTF
TRBD2	TRBJ2-7	many	TRBV6-5	TGTGCCAGCAGTTACTCTTCGGGAGGCGAGCAGTACTTC	CASSYSSGGEQYF
TRBD2	TRBJ2-7	NA	TRBV7-2	TGTGCCAGCAGCTTAGAAGGGACTAGCGGATCCAAGCAGTACTTC	CASSLEGTSGSKQYF
NA	TRBJ2-3	few	TRBV29-1	TGCAGCGTTGAATTAGCAGATACGCAGTATTTT	CSVELADTQYF
TRBD1	TRBJ2-7	NA	TRBV6-1	TGTGCCAGCAGGGGAACCGGGACAGGCGAGCAGTACTTC	CASRGTGTGEQYF
TRBD2	TRBJ2-1	NA	TRBV28	TGTGCCAGCAATAAACTAGCGGCCCTCGTGAATGAGCAGTTCTTC	CASNKLAALVNEQFF
NA	TRBJ1-4	NA	TRBV20-1	TGCAGTGCCCCGGGACACGGAAATGAAAAACTGTTTTTT	CSAPGHGNEKLFF
NA	TRBJ1-1	few	TRBV25-1	TGTGCCAGCAGTGAGGCGAGTAAGGAAGCTTTCTTT	CASSEASKEAFF
TRBD1	TRBJ2-7	many	TRBV7-2	TGTGCCAGCAGTTCTCCCGGGACAGGGCCCTACGAGCAGTACTTC	CASSSPGTGPYEQYF
TRBD1	TRBJ2-5	NA	TRBV3-1	TGTGCCAGCAGCCCCCGGACAGGGTATTCTCAAGAGACCCAGTACTTC	CASSPRTGYSQETQYF
TRBD2	TRBJ2-7	few	TRBV7-7	TGTGCTAGCAGCTTAGGGGAGGGACTCGGCTACGAGCAGTACTTC	CASSLGEGLGYEQYF
NA	TRBJ2-5	many	TRBV24-1	TGTGCCACCAGTGACCCCGTACAAGAGACCCAGTACTTC	CATSDPVQETQYF
NA	TRBJ2-7	few	TRBV4-2	TGTGCCAGCAGCCAAGCCTCCACGGTCGACGAGCAGTACTTC	CASSQASTVDEQYF
NA	TRBJ1-5	many	TRBV20-1	TGCAGTGCTAGTATGCAAGGCGGTGGGCAGCCCCAGCATTTT	CSASMQGGGQPQHF
NA	TRBJ2-2	NA	TRBV28	TGTGCCAGCAGCCACGGACTGAAAAACACCGGGGAGCTGTTTTTT	CASSHGLKNTGELFF
TRBD1	TRBJ1-4	many	TRBV28	TGTGCCAGCAGTTTACCCGGGACAGGGCGTGAAAAACTGTTTTTT	CASSLPGTGREKLFF
NA	TRBJ1-2	many	TRBV7-9	TGTGCCAGCAGCGAACCGGGTAGACAGACCAACTATGGCTACACCTTC	CASSEPGRQTNYGYTF
TRBD1	TRBJ1-5	NA	TRBV24-1	TGTGCCACCAGTGACCGAAAGATAAAAGACAGGGGCCCCGATCGGGACGATAATCAGCCCCAGCATTTT	CATSDRKIKDRGPDRDDNQPQHF
TRBD1	TRBJ2-7	NA	TRBV27	TGTGCCAGCAGTTTATCGGCACAGGGGTCCGACGAGCAGTACTTC	CASSLSAQGSDEQYF
TRBD1	TRBJ2-7	many	TRBV7-2	TGTGCCAGCAGCGCCGACAGGGCGCGGAAGGAGCAGTACTTC	CASSADRARKEQYF
TRBD1	TRBJ1-2	few	TRBV19	TGTGCCAGTACAACAGGGGCAGCTAACTATGGCTACACCTTC	CASTTGAANYGYTF
TRBD1	TRBJ1-5	few	TRBV12-3/TRBV12-4	TGTGCCAGCAGTCCGACAGGGCCAGGGAATCAGCCCCAGCATTTT	CASSPTGPGNQPQHF
NA	TRBJ2-3	NA	TRBV20-1	TGCAGTGCTAGAGTAGGCACAGATACGCAGTATTTT	CSARVGTDTQYF
TRBD2	TRBJ2-5	many	TRBV28	TGTGCCAGCACAGGACTAGCGGGGAGTTTTGTGAAGACCCAGTACTTC	CASTGLAGSFVKTQYF
NA	TRBJ1-6	few	TRBV7-2	TGTGCCAGCAGCCCAAAGAGAGGGTCACCCCTCCACTTT	CASSPKRGSPLHF
NA	TRBJ2-7	few	TRBV7-9	TGTGCCAGCAGCTTATCTGGCCTGAAAAGCTCCTACGAGCAGTACTTC	CASSLSGLKSSYEQYF
NA	TRBJ1-5	many	TRBV28	TGTGCCAGCAGTACATCTATGGCCCGGTCCCAGCCCCAGCATTTT	CASSTSMARSQPQHF
NA	TRBJ1-2	few	TRBV12-3/TRBV12-4	TGTGCCAACAGTTCTGGGCAGAACTATGGCTACACCTTC	CANSSGQNYGYTF
NA	TRBJ2-7	many	TRBV25-1	TGTGCCAGCAGTGATTTCCGGGACTGGAGCTACGAGCAGTACTTC	CASSDFRDWSYEQYF
NA	TRBJ2-2	many	TRBV28	TGTGCCAGCAGTTTGGTTGGGGGCAACACCGGGGAGCTGTTTTTT	CASSLVGGNTGELFF
TRBD1	TRBJ1-1	NA	TRBV29-1	TGCAGCGTTGAATATTTGGGACAGCAGAACACTGAAGCTTTCTTT	CSVEYLGQQNTEAFF
NA	TRBJ1-6	NA	TRBV6-2/TRBV6-3	TGTGCCAGCAGTCGAACCTCCCAAGCCTCACCCCTCCACTTT	CASSRTSQASPLHF
NA	TRBJ2-5	many	TRBV12-3/TRBV12-4	TGTGCCAGCACCCCAGGGGGGAACCAAGAGACCCAGTACTTC	CASTPGGNQETQYF
NA	TRBJ2-1	many	TRBV15	TGTGCCACCCTAATGGGGTACGGCAGGGGGGGAACTGAGCAGTTCTTC	CATLMGYGRGGTEQFF
NA	TRBJ2-2	many	TRBV12-3/TRBV12-4	TGTGCCAGCAGTTTACTGTCGTGGGCCGGGGAGCTGTTTTTT	CASSLLSWAGELFF
TRBD1	TRBJ1-1	many	TRBV28	TGTGCCAGCAGTTTATCGACAGGGGGGATGAACACTGAAGCTTTCTTT	CASSLSTGGMNTEAFF
NA	TRBJ2-5	NA	TRBV29-1	TGCAGCGTTGGGGACCTCGGGACCCAGTACTTC	CSVGDLGTQYF
NA	TRBJ2-7	many	TRBV7-2	TGTGCCAGTGCGGGATCCTACGAGCAGTACTTC	CASAGSYEQYF
NA	TRBJ1-1	NA	TRBV7-6	TGTGCCAGCAGCCCCCCCGGGGGACAAGAAGCTTTCTTT	CASSPPGGQEAFF
TRBD2	TRBJ2-1	NA	TRBV7-2	TGTGCCAGCAGCTTAGTAGGACTAGCGGGGGATGATGAGCAGTTCTTC	CASSLVGLAGDDEQFF
NA	TRBJ2-7	few	TRBV7-8	TGTGCCAGCAGCTTAGGGGGGGGGCCGAACGAGCAGTACTTC	CASSLGGGPNEQYF
NA	TRBJ2-5	many	TRBV24-1	TGTGCCACCAGTGATTCGGGGGATGTAGGAGAGACCCAGTACTTC	CATSDSGDVGETQYF
NA	TRBJ2-2	many	TRBV28	TGTGCCAGCAGTTTGACCGAGGAGCTGTTTTTT	CASSLTEELFF